These 14 T cell receptor beta chains originate from one sample sequenced in a study of identifying expanded T cells in peripheral blood. Only in-frame clones appear in the TCRdb table, and some are missing; sequencing was by immunoSEQ multiplex PCR. The sample holds some 97,000 clones; 80% to 90% are singletons and the top ten take about 5.5%. The sample consisted of blood. Receptor source: a person between 18 and 70 years old in good health.

Note on this clone: A read error may account for a junction end that differs from germline. J is TRBJ1-2 and V is TRBV30; weak D call: TRBD1 (5 bases). This CDR3 is built from 12 residues. Germline loops: CDR1 GTSNPN, CDR2 SVGIG (reference sequence). The CDR3 protein is CAWSVREVRQSF. The CDR3 nucleotides are TGTGCCTGGAGTGTAAGAGAAGTGAGACAGTCCTTC.

This sequence joins TRBV29-1 and TRBJ1-4, with 7 nucleotides matching TRBD1. Trimming took 7 bases from V and 10 from J; bases not matched to a gene: 15. Germline V gene data show CDR1 as SQVTM and CDR2 as ANQGSEA. This CDR3 comprises 14 residues. CDR3 bases: TGCAGCGGGTCAGGGGGGCCTATAATGGGAAAACTGTTTTTT. This encodes CSGSGGPIMGKLFF.

J is TRBJ2-2 and V is TRBV6-6, with 7 bases fitting TRBD2. V lost 6 bases, J lost 1 base, and 5 bases stayed unmatched. Germline V gene sequence: CDR1 MNHNY, CDR2 SVGAGI (reference sequence). This CDR3 contains 15 residues. CDR3 loop: CASRGGGVNTGELFF. CDR3 bases: TGTGCCAGCAGAGGTGGGGGGGTGAACACCGGGGAGCTGTTTTTT.

This chain joins TRBV5-1 and TRBJ2-5, with 9 bases matching TRBD1. The germline V gene has CDR1 SGHRS and CDR2 YFSETQ. Germline trimming cut 3 bases from V and 5 bases from J; bases unmatched to any gene: 5. The CDR3 totals 14 residues. In DNA form, the CDR3 reads TGCGCCAGCAGCTCAGGACAGGGGATGGAGACCCAGTACTTC. It is translated as CASSSGQGMETQYF.

The genes are TRBV7-3 and TRBJ1-1; 7 bases are a match to TRBD1. The CDR3 covers 14 residues. The germline V gene has CDR1 SGHTA and CDR2 FQGTGA. V trimming: 3 bases; J trimming: 6 bases; junction bases outside the gene matches: 7. The CDR3 region is CASSLRQGAPEAFF. CDR3 nucleotide sequence: TGTGCCAGCAGCTTGCGACAGGGAGCGCCTGAAGCTTTCTTT.

The V and J genes are TRBV7-9 and TRBJ1-3; unclear D gene. The CDR3 loop spans 15 amino acids. Germline-derived CDR1 and CDR2 are SEHNR and FQNEAQ (reference sequence). The germline V and J ends were trimmed by 5 bases and 0 bases, with 11 bases remaining between them. CDR3 in DNA: TGTGCCAGCAGCCCCCGACGGGACTCTGGAAACACCATATATTTT. Residues: CASSPRRDSGNTIYF.

V usage is TRBV9 and J usage is TRBJ2-2, with D unclear. With 4 bases removed from V and 1 base from J, the gap between germline ends came to 8 bases. The CDR3 is 14 amino acids. Germline-derived CDR1 and CDR2 are SGDLS and YYNGEE. For the CDR3, the DNA is TGTGCCAGCAGCCCAATCCAGAACACCGGGGAGCTGTTTTTT. Its translation is CASSPIQNTGELFF.

The chain is built from TRBV5-8 and TRBJ1-1, with D unclear. V lost 4 bases, J lost 1 base, and 8 bases lay in between. Germline lookup yields CDR1 SGHTS and CDR2 YDEGEE. The CDR3 totals 13 residues. Here the CDR3 DNA reads TGTGCCAGCAGCGTCAGTGGGAACACTGAAGCTTTCTTT. Amino acids: CASSVSGNTEAFF.

This chain connects TRBV27 to TRBJ1-2, with a possible D match to TRBD1 (5 bases). The length of the CDR3 is 15 residues. Germline CDR1 is MNHEY and CDR2 is SMNVEV (reference sequence). Trimming stripped 0 bases from V and 4 bases from J, with 12 bases between. The CDR3 DNA reads TGTGCCAGCAGTTTATCGATGGGACTCCCCTATGGCTACACCTTC. Its protein product is CASSLSMGLPYGYTF.

J is TRBJ2-7 and V is TRBV6-5; 7 nucleotides match TRBD1. Per germline, CDR1 MNHEY and CDR2 SVGAGI. CDR3 length: 15 residues. V was clipped by 6 bases and J by 0 bases; unmatched bases: 8. CDR3 loop: CASRDRTGRSYEQYF. The CDR3 nucleotides are TGTGCCAGCAGGGATAGGACAGGACGCTCCTACGAGCAGTACTTC.

The chain uses TRBV9 and TRBJ2-5, with a tentative D call TRBD1 (6 bases). This CDR3 has 15 residues. Germline V CDR1 and CDR2: SGDLS, YYNGEE. The V end lost 2 bases, the J end lost 0 bases, and 11 bases lay between the germline ends. CDR3 in amino acids: CASSVGATYQETQYF. The CDR3 DNA sequence: TGTGCCAGCAGCGTGGGGGCTACGTACCAAGAGACCCAGTACTTC.

The rearrangement links TRBV25-1 to TRBJ2-3; D unresolved. The CDR3 extends over 13 amino acids. The V end was cut by 4 bases, the J end by 4 bases, with 9 bases between. Germline CDR1 reads MGHDK; CDR2 reads SYGVNS. CDR3 loop: CASSASGADTQYF. The DNA for the CDR3 is TGTGCCAGCAGTGCGTCCGGAGCAGATACGCAGTATTTT.

This sequence joins TRBV6-1 and TRBJ2-3; TRBD2 matches at 13 bases. The CDR3 loop spans 16 amino acids. Germline CDR1 is MNHNS and CDR2 is SASEGT. J was trimmed by 6 bases and V by 1 base; bases with no gene match: 4. The DNA for the CDR3 is TGTGCCAGCAGTGAAGGTGGGACTAGCGGGATTGATACGCAGTATTTT. It specifies CASSEGGTSGIDTQYF.

The rearrangement joins TRBV7-9 to TRBJ1-1; no reliable D call. This CDR3 comprises 13 residues. CDR1 is SEHNR and CDR2 is FQNEAQ in the germline V gene (reference sequence). Trimming shortened V by 6 bases and J by 0 bases, and 8 bases separated the two germline ends. The CDR3 DNA sequence: TGTGCCAGCAGTCGACTCCTGAACACTGAAGCTTTCTTT. Its protein product is CASSRLLNTEAFF.